This T cell receptor (beta chain) was found in a study of T cells in Graves' hyperthyroidism and ophthalmopathy. Study-wide results and caveats: Blood also carried most thyroid clonotypes expanded above 0.001.

On this clonotype: The antigen remains unidentified.

TCR beta CDR3 regions were amplified from RNA transcripts. When the TCR CDR3 underwent first-round RT-PCR, the HTBI primer set was used. TCRdb re-derived calls from the multiplex PCR reads in MiXCR, one entry per CDR3 protein. The data hold roughly 700,000 distinct CDR3 sequences, with 17% observed a single time. The CDR3 is made up of 14 amino acids. The V and J ends lost 10 bases and 5 bases, in that order; junction bases with no gene match: 9. The germline V gene encodes CDR1 MNHEY and CDR2 SVGEGT. The receptor comes from a middle-aged man with Graves' hyperthyroidism. The specimen sequenced was blood. V is TRBV6-2 or TRBV6-3 and J is TRBJ2-2; 8 bases are shared with TRBD2. This CDR3 reads CANGRLARTGELFF. The CDR3, as DNA: TGTGCCAACGGGCGACTAGCGCGGACCGGGGAGCTGTTTTTT.